This T cell receptor (beta chain) was found in a study of T-cell reconstitution after alpha-beta-depleted transplantation in children. The TCRbeta library was prepared with unique molecular identifiers. One entry per CDR3 protein results from TCRdb running MiXCR on the PCR reads. The data show 180,000 or so distinct CDR3 sequences, 5.5% to 7% seen once. This clonotype appeared many times. CDR3 length: 14 amino acids. Trimming took 0 bases from V and 5 from J, leaving 13 bases between them. CDR1 and CDR2 (germline): DFQATT, SNEGSKA (reference sequence). The sample consisted of PBMCs, taken before TCRalphabeta/CD19-depleted stem cell transplant. This clonotype originated in a girl under three years old with combined immunodeficiency, due to receive a stem cell transplant. The chain uses TRBV20-1 and TRBJ2-5, with unresolved D. DNA of the CDR3: TGCAGTGCTAGAGATCTTACAGAGAGCGAGACCCAGTACTTC. This codes for CSARDLTESETQYF.